The rows below give T cell receptor beta chains drawn from one sample of a study of blood T cell repertoires in COVID-19. TCRdb's copy holds only in-frame clones and misses some; the assay was immunoSEQ multiplex PCR. The sample includes about 200,000 clones, 85% to 90% seen only once; the top ten take 2.2%. Sequencing input: peripheral blood. These receptors came from a woman aged 45 to 65 with acute or convalescent COVID-19. CDR3s include the opening cysteine and the closing phenylalanine or tryptophan. A D gene is named only where the DNA matches it firmly.

V	J	D	CDR3
TRBV6-5	TRBJ2-1	NA	CASSSLNEQFF
TRBV2	TRBJ2-7	NA	CASSEFGARYEQYF
TRBV6-5	TRBJ1-4	TRBD1	CAVSRGQGREKLFF
TRBV7-9	TRBJ1-1	NA	CASSPNSMNTEAFF
TRBV5-1	TRBJ2-1	NA	CASSLVDLAVNEQFF
TRBV5-1	TRBJ2-3	NA	CASSLTGKNPDTQYF
TRBV11-2	TRBJ1-2	NA	CASSLSRRPNYGYTF
TRBV12-2	TRBJ1-5	NA	CASRPLPGTHNQPQHF
TRBV18	TRBJ1-1	NA	CASSPIPGQMNTEAFF
TRBV19	TRBJ2-2	TRBD2	CASRKGRETGELFF
TRBV27	TRBJ2-1	TRBD1	CASSPTGGTEQFF
TRBV9	TRBJ2-5	TRBD1	CASSVGGTGGVEETQYF
TRBV27	TRBJ1-1	NA	CASSFNRENTEAFF
TRBV29-1	TRBJ1-1	NA	CSAGVTEAFF
TRBV7-9	TRBJ1-2	TRBD1	CASQDRDYGYTF
TRBV2	TRBJ1-6	NA	CASSVRAPGSPLHF
TRBV6-1	TRBJ1-5	NA	CASSDGGPWGLWGNQPQHF
TRBV6-5	TRBJ2-1	NA	CASIVSREGAEQFF
TRBV10-3	TRBJ1-1	NA	CAISKGEITEAFF
TRBV19	TRBJ1-4	NA	CASSIRDIHEKLFF
TRBV18	TRBJ1-1	TRBD1	CASSPTGGGVMNTEAFF
TRBV4-1	TRBJ2-1	TRBD1	CASSRTGTGAPNEQFF
TRBV7-2	TRBJ1-5	TRBD1	CASSLAQGAQPQHF
TRBV15	TRBJ1-5	NA	CATSRDTGRDGRSNQPQHF
TRBV24-1	TRBJ2-7	NA	CATSDRTGEQYF
TRBV10-1	TRBJ2-3	NA	CASSGRTGGPAGGTDTQYF
TRBV7-9	TRBJ1-3	TRBD1	CASSLRGSPGNTIYF
TRBV21-1	TRBJ2-7	NA	CASSKAIARQYF
TRBV30	TRBJ2-3	NA	CAWGTAASTDTQYF
TRBV7-9	TRBJ1-2	TRBD1	CASSLDRGKDGYTF
TRBV11-2	TRBJ2-5	NA	CASSLVGRRNQETQYF
TRBV5-8	TRBJ2-5	NA	CASSALVQETQYF
TRBV5-1	TRBJ2-7	TRBD2	CASSLMVAGDEQYF
TRBV2	TRBJ2-3	TRBD1	CASSLDRAPTDTQYF
TRBV18	TRBJ1-1	TRBD1	CASSPQGADAEAFF
TRBV11-3	TRBJ2-2	TRBD2	CASSREANTGELFF
TRBV27	TRBJ2-7	TRBD1	CASSFGTVPSYEQYF
TRBV4-1	TRBJ2-7	NA	CAGSQDPLREILYEQYF
TRBV7-2	TRBJ2-5	TRBD2	CASSWSGTPGETQYF
TRBV21-1	TRBJ2-2	NA	CASSKVLGGCAGELFF
TRBV7-8	TRBJ2-3	NA	CASSLVGVIRDTQYF
TRBV6-6	TRBJ1-1	TRBD1	CASSSQGAKYTEAFF
TRBV7-9	TRBJ1-2	NA	CASSPRVDYGYTF
TRBV30	TRBJ2-7	NA	CAWSVSGSLSYEQYF
TRBV5-1	TRBJ1-1	TRBD1	CASSRGQGGYTEAFF
TRBV6-5	TRBJ1-6	TRBD1	CASTKTGDSPLHF
TRBV6-5	TRBJ1-4	TRBD1	CASSRTGLEEKLFF
TRBV6-1	TRBJ1-5	NA	CASSEQRGEVSNQPQHF
TRBV6-2/TRBV6-3	TRBJ2-1	NA	CASSYPSGSNEQFF
TRBV14	TRBJ2-7	NA	CASSQATGAYYEQYF
TRBV9	TRBJ2-1	NA	CASSRRGGEQFF
TRBV30	TRBJ2-3	NA	CAWKLSTDTQYF
TRBV5-5	TRBJ2-1	TRBD2	CASSSTSGSYNEQFF